The 3 T cell receptor beta chains in this list originate from one sample, sequenced in a study of T-cell reconstitution after alpha-beta-depleted transplantation in children. Unique molecular identifiers were built into the TCRbeta library. TCRdb called the PCR reads again in MiXCR, with one record for every CDR3 protein. The sample lists 640,000 or so distinct CDR3 sequences; over 15% were seen once. Sample: PBMCs from the stem cell graft donor, taken from the stem cell graft. The receptors stem from a human donor who donated a stem cell graft to a child with acute myeloid leukemia.

The V and J genes are TRBV10-3 and TRBJ1-1; D is unclear. CDR3 length: 14 amino acids. With 7 bases removed from V and 2 bases from J, the gap between germline ends came to 14 bases. Germline CDR1 reads ENHRY; CDR2 reads SYGVKD. DNA for the CDR3: TGTGCCATCAAGGCGACGGGTGATAACACTGAAGCTTTCTTT. The encoded protein is CAIKATGDNTEAFF.

This clonotype was seen repeatedly, ten times or more. In nucleotides, the CDR3 is TGTGCCAGCAGCTTAAGGCCTAGCGGGTCCTACGAGCAGTACTTC. This encodes CASSLRPSGSYEQYF. The chain couples TRBV7-2 to TRBJ2-7; 8 bases fit TRBD2. The CDR3 is made up of 15 amino acids. Germline V gene data show CDR1 as SGHTA and CDR2 as FQGNSA. The junction had 4 bases not matched to a gene; V was cut back by 2 bases and J by 1 base.

This clonotype was seen ten or more times. The CDR3 nucleotides are TGCAGCGTTGAGCGGACAGTTAGCACAGATACGCAGTATTTT. It specifies CSVERTVSTDTQYF. This chain connects TRBV29-1 to TRBJ2-3; a weak D match, TRBD1 (6 bases). Trimming cost V 3 bases and J 0 bases, with 10 bases left between them. Germline CDR1 is SQVTM and CDR2 is ANQGSEA. The CDR3 length is 14 residues.